Sequencing of this T cell receptor beta chain was carried out in a study of blood T cell repertoires in COVID-19 (dated by TCRdb to 2020 to 2022). General notes on the study: The collaborator samples originated in the United States, Italy and Spain and spanned the acute and convalescent phases of COVID-19. The prospective study material was composed of cDNA or gDNA derived from T cells, B-cell-depleted T cells, or PBMCs. Subjects who had been exposed to COVID-19, were actively infected with it, or had recovered from it provided the deeply sampled blood TCRbeta repertoires that made up the dataset. A freely available public database, intended as a resource for researchers studying the immune response to SARS-CoV-2, is where the repertoires were released. Samples came from the ongoing ImmuneRACE study (first 160 participants) plus 1,254 subjects from 6 global collaborators. A de-identified subject ID, COVID-19 status, age in years and sex were almost always included in the sample metadata. Where available, HLA class I and class II types were obtained from metadata supplied by the sample provider rather than from assay-based typing.

Worth noting for this clone: This receptor's antigen is unknown. There are no base qualities to consult, and no much larger clone falls within one base.

TCRbeta CDR3 regions were amplified from genomic DNA using the immunoSEQ Assay, a bias-controlled multiplex PCR. As for the original processing: Nucleated cell counts per sample were estimated from amplification of reference gene primers within the assay. To quantify the absolute abundance of each unique TCRbeta CDR3 rearrangement, sequence reads were collapsed and filtered. For each sample, productive Simpson clonality was calculated as the square root of Simpson's diversity index over productive rearrangements. In TCRdb, the immuneACCESS table is reduced to in-frame sequences with V and J assigned. These tables do not hold every clone; where another copy was compared, an unresolved V gene accounts for under half, and the others remain unexplained. That table supplies the V and J calls and clone size; D and trimming were determined from the DNA. Within this sample are some 250,000 clones, with approximately 83% of them counted one time only. Jointly, the top ten make up roughly 9.6% of the sample.

Whole blood was collected in K2EDTA tubes by collaborating institutions according to the institutions' own protocols. For TCRbeta analysis, collaborator samples were shipped as frozen whole blood, as isolated PBMCs, or as DNA extracted from either sample type. For CDR1 and CDR2, the germline V gene (reference sequence) lists LNHNV and YYDKDF. The CDR3 numbers 15 residues from cysteine through phenylalanine. Only the CDR3 DNA stays, 45 bases, in frame from base 1. Deletion took 0 bases off V and 11 bases off J, with a span of 19 bases between the germline ends. Here is what the overall study found, with its caveats: Clinical and demographic metadata were provided uncurated, with the amount varying by source and participant.

The receptor's source is an elderly woman with acute or convalescent COVID-19. This chain is built from TRBV15 and TRBJ1-1; the D region possibly corresponds to TRBD1 (6 bases align). Input material: peripheral blood. The DNA sequence reads TGTGCCACCAGCAGAGACCTCGTTAACAGGGTGGGGGCTTTCTTT. The encoded protein is CATSRDLVNRVGAFF.